This TCR beta chain was sequenced for a study of blood T cell repertoires in COVID-19. Study overall: Whether acute or convalescent, the COVID-19 samples came from the United States, Italy and Spain. PBMCs, B-cell-depleted T cells, or T cells were the source of the cDNA or gDNA that made up the material.

The CDR3 is made up of 15 amino acids. Germline CDR1 GTSNPN, CDR2 SVGIG (reference sequence). Trimming took 8 bases from V and 3 from J; bases not matched to a gene: 12. Sequenced by immunoSEQ multiplex PCR; TCRdb stores in-frame clones only, minus some. The sample has around 300,000 clones; 70% to 90% are singletons. The source of this sequence is a woman in her 30s with active or convalescent COVID-19. The sequenced sample was peripheral blood. V gene TRBV30 combines with J gene TRBJ2-2, with 7 bases lining up with TRBD1. The CDR3 sequence is CARTLTGYDTGELFF. The DNA for the CDR3 is TGTGCCCGAACCCTGACAGGGTACGACACCGGGGAGCTGTTTTTT.